This T cell receptor (beta chain) was profiled in a study of T cells of healthy individuals. V was shortened by 6 bases and J by 11 bases, with 17 bases between the two germline ends. Germline V CDR1 and CDR2: MDHEN, SYDVKM. CDR3 length: 14 amino acids. TCRdb processed the 5' RACE reads anew with MiXCR; each CDR3 protein has one entry. The table records some 100,000 distinct CDR3 sequences, around 17% of them present only once. V usage is TRBV28 and J usage is TRBJ2-6, with D perhaps matching TRBD1 (6 bases). This sequence originates from a human donor in good health. CDR3 DNA sequence: TGTGCCAGCAGAATACACAGGGAATCCCACGTCCTGACTTTC. This sequence encodes CASRIHRESHVLTF.